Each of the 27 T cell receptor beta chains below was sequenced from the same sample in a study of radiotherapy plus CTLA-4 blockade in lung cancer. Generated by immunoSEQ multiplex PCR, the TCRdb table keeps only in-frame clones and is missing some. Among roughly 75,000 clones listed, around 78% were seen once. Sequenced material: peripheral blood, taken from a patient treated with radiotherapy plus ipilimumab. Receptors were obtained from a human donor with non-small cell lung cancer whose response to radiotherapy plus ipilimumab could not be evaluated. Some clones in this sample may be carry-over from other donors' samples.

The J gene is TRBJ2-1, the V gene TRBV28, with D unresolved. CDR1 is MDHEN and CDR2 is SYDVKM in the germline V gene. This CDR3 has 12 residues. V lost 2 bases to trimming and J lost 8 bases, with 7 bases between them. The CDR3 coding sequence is TGTGCCAGCAGTTTACGTCTTGATGAGCAGTTCTTC. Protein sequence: CASSLRLDEQFF.

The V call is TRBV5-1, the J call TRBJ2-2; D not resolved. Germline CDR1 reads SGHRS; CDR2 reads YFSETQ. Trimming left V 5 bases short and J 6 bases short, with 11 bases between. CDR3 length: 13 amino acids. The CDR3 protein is CASRESNAGELFF. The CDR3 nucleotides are TGCGCCAGCAGGGAGAGCAACGCCGGGGAGCTGTTTTTT.

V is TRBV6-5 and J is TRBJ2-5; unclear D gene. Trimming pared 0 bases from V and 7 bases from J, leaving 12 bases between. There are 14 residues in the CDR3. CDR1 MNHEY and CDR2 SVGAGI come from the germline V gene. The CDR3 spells CASSYSRNGGTQYF. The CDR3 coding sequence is TGTGCCAGCAGTTACTCGAGGAACGGCGGGACCCAGTACTTC.

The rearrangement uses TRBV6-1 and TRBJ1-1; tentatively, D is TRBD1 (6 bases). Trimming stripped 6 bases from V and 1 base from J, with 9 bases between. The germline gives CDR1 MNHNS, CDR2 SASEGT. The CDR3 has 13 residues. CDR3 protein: CASRMTGNTEAFF. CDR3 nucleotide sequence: TGTGCCAGCAGGATGACAGGGAACACTGAAGCTTTCTTT.

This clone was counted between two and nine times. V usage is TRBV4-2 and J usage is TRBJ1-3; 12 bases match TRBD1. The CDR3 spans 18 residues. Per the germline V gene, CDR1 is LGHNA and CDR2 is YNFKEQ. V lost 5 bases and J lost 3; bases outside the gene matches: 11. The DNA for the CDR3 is TGTGCCAGCAGCTTAGGACCGGGACAGGGGGCGAGTGGAAACACCATATATTTT. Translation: CASSLGPGQGASGNTIYF.

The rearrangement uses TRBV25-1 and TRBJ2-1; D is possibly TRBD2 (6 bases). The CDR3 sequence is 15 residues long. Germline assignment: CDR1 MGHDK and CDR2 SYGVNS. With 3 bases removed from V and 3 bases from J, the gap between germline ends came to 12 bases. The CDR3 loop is CASSDRDFLYNEQFF. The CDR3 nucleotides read TGTGCCAGCAGTGACCGGGACTTCCTCTACAATGAGCAGTTCTTC.

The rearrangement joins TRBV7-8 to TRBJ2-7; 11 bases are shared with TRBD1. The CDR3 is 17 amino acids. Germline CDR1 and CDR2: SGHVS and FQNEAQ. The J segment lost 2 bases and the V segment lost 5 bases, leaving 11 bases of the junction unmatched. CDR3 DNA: TGTGCCAGCAGCGGAGGGGACAGGGGGTATAGGACCTACGAGCAGTACTTC. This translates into CASSGGDRGYRTYEQYF.

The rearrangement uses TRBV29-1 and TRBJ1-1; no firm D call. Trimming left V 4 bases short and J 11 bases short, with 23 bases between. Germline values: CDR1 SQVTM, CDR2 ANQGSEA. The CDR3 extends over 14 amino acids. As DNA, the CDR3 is TGCAGCGTTGGAGGTTGGATGGCCTCGACTCGCGCTTTCTTT. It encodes CSVGGWMASTRAFF.

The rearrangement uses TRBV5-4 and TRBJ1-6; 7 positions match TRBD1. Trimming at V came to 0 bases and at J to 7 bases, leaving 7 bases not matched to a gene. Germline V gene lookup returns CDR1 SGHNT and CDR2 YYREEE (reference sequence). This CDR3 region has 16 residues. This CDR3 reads CASSLATDRANSPLHF. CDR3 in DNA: TGTGCCAGCAGCTTGGCCACTGACAGGGCGAATTCACCCCTCCACTTT. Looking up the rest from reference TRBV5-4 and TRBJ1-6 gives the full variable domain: ETGVTQSPTHLIKTRGQQVTLRCSSQSGHNTVSWYQQALGQGPQFIFQYYREEENGRGNFPPRFSGLQFPNYSSELNVNALELDDSALYLCASSLATDRANSPLHFGNGTRLTVT.

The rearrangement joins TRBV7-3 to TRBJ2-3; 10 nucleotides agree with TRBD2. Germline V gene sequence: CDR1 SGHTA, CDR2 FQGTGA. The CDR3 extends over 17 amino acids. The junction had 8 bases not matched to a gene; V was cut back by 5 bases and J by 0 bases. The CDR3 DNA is TGTGCCAGCAGCCTAGCGGGGGCCCTCGGGAGCACAGATACGCAGTATTTT. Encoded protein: CASSLAGALGSTDTQYF. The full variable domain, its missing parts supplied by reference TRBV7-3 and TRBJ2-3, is GAGVSQTPSNKVTEKGKYVELRCDPISGHTALYWYRQSLGQGPEFLIYFQGTGAADDSGLPNDRFFAVRPEGSVSTLKIQRTERGDSAVYLCASSLAGALGSTDTQYFGPGTRLTVL.

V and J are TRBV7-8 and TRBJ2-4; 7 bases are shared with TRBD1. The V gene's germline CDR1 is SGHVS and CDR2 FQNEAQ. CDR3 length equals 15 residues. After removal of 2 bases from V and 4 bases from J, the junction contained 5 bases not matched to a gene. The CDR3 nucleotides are TGTGCCAGCAGCTTAAGTAGGGACAGAAAAAACATTCAGTACTTC. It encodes CASSLSRDRKNIQYF.

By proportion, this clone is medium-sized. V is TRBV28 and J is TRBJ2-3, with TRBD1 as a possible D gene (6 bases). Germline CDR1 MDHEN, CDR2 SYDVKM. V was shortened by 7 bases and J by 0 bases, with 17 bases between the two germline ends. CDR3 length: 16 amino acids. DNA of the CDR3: TGTGCCAGCACGTTGGTGACAGGCTCTAGCACAGATACGCAGTATTTT. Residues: CASTLVTGSSTDTQYF.

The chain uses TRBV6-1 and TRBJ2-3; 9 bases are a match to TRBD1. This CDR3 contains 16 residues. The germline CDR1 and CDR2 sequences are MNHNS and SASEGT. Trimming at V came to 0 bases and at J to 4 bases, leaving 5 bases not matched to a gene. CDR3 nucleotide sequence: TGTGCCAGCAGTGAAGCCGGGACAGGGTTTGCAGATACGCAGTATTTT. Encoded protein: CASSEAGTGFADTQYF.

The CDR3 nucleotides read TGCGCCAGCAGCACCGGACAGGGAACAGATACGCAGTATTTT. Its translation is CASSTGQGTDTQYF. This chain uses TRBV5-1 with TRBJ2-3, with TRBD1 matching 8 bases. Germline-derived CDR1 and CDR2 are SGHRS and YFSETQ. The CDR3 covers 14 residues. With V trimmed by 4 bases and J by 3 bases, 4 bases remained unmatched.

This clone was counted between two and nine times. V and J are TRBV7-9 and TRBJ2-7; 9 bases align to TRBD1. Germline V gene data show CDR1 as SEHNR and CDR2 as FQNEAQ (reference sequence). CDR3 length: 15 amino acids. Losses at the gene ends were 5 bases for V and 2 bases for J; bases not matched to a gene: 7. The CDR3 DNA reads TGTGCCAGCAGCCCTAGGGGGACAGGGACCTACGAGCAGTACTTC. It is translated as CASSPRGTGTYEQYF.

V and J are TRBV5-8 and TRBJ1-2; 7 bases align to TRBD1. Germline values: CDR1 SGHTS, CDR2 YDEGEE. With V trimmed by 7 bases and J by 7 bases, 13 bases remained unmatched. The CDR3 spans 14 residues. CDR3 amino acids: CASHRIRDRLGYTF. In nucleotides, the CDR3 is TGTGCCAGCCATCGAATCCGGGACAGACTTGGCTACACCTTC.

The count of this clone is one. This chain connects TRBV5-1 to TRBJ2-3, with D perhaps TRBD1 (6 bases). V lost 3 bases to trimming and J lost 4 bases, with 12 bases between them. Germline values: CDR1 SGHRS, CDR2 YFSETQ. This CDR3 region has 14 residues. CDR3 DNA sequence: TGCGCCAGCAGCTCACAGGGTGGGGCAGATACGCAGTATTTT. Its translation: CASSSQGGADTQYF.

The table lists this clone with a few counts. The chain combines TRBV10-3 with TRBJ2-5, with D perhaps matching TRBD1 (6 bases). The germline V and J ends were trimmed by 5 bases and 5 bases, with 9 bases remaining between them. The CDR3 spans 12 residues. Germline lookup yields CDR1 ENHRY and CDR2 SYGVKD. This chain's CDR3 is CAISLRGETQYF. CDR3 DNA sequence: TGTGCCATCAGTCTCAGGGGCGAGACCCAGTACTTC.

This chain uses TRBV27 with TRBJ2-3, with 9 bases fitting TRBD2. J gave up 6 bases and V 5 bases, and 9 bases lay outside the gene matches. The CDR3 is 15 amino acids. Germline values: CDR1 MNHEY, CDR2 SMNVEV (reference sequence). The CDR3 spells CASSPLAGGWDTQYF. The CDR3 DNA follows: TGTGCCAGCAGTCCCCTGGCGGGGGGGTGGGATACGCAGTATTTT.

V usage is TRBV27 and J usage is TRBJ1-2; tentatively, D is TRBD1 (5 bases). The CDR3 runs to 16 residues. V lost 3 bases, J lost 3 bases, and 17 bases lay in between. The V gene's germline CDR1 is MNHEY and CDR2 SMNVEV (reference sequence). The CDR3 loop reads CASSLKGESPYYGYTF. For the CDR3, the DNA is TGTGCCAGCAGTTTGAAAGGGGAATCTCCGTACTATGGCTACACCTTC.

CDR3 DNA sequence: TGTGCCAGTCTCGGGTTAGATAATGAAAAACTGTTTTTT. It translates to CASLGLDNEKLFF. This chain joins TRBV28 and TRBJ1-4; D unclear. V lost 9 bases to trimming and J lost 4 bases, with 12 bases between them. Per the germline V gene, CDR1 is MDHEN and CDR2 is SYDVKM. The CDR3 is 13 amino acids.

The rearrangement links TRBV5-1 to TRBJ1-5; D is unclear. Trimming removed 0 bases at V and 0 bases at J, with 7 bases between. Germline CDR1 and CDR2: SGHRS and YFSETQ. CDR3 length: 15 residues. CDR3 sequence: CASSLGYGSNQPQHF. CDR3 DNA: TGCGCCAGCAGCTTGGGTTACGGTAGCAATCAGCCCCAGCATTTT.

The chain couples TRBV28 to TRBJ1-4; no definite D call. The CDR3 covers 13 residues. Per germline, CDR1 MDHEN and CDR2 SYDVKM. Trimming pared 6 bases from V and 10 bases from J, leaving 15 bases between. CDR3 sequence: CASSPPVIGKLFF. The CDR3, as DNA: TGTGCCAGCAGCCCCCCGGTTATCGGAAAACTGTTTTTT.

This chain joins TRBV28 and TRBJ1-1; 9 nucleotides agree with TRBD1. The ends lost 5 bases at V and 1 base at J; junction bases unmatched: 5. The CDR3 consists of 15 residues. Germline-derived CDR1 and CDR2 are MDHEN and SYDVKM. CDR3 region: CASSPQDRGNTEAFF. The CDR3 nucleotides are TGTGCCAGCAGTCCGCAGGACAGGGGGAACACTGAAGCTTTCTTT.

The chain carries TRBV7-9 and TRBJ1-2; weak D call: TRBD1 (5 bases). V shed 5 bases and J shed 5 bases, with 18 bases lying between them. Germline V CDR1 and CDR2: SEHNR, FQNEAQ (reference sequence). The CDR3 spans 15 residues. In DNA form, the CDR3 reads TGTGCCAGCAGCCCCCATCCGGGACTCCCATATGGCTACACCTTC. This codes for CASSPHPGLPYGYTF.

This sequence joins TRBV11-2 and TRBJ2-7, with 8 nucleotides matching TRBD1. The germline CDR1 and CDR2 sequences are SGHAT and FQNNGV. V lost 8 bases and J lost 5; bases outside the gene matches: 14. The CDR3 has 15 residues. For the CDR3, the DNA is TGTGCCAGCGGCTCCTCCCGGGACAGGTCGCACGAGCAGTACTTC. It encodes CASGSSRDRSHEQYF.

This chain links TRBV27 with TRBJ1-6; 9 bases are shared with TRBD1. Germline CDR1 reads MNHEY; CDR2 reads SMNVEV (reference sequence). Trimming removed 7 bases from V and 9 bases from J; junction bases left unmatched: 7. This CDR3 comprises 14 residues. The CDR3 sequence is CASTPTGGSSPLHF. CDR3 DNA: TGTGCCAGCACTCCGACAGGGGGGAGTTCACCCCTCCACTTT.